Ten or more counts support the clone carrying this TCR beta chain. Its specificity is unknown. CDR3 length: 14 residues. The junction had 9 bases not matched to a gene; V was cut back by 6 bases and J by 5 bases. CDR1 MNHEY and CDR2 SMNVEV come from the germline V gene (reference sequence). Amplified regions were TCR beta CDR3 sequences from RNA transcripts. A set of HTBI primers served as the primers for a first-round RT-PCR of the TCR CDR3. In TCRdb, the multiplex PCR reads were re-called with MiXCR into one record per CDR3 protein. In the table there are 450,000 to 550,000 distinct CDR3 sequences, 24% of which are singletons. The sample belongs to a study of T cells in Graves' hyperthyroidism and ophthalmopathy. The overall study: Staff took peripheral blood when the initial diagnosis was made, before any treatment began. General observations from the study: Most expanded thyroid clonotypes above 0.001 also appeared in blood. In the analysis, a 13 V-J model separated ophthalmopathy from stable hyperthyroidism.

Diagnostic assessment was based on clinical symptoms, serum thyroxine and TRAb, thyroid ultrasound and orbital computed tomography. This TCR came from a woman aged 25 to 45 with Graves' ophthalmopathy. Specimen: blood. This chain joins TRBV27 and TRBJ1-1; TRBD1 agrees at 7 bases. The CDR3 bases are TGTGCCAGCAGCCGATTACACAGGGGTACTGAAGCTTTCTTT. Translated, it gives CASSRLHRGTEAFF.